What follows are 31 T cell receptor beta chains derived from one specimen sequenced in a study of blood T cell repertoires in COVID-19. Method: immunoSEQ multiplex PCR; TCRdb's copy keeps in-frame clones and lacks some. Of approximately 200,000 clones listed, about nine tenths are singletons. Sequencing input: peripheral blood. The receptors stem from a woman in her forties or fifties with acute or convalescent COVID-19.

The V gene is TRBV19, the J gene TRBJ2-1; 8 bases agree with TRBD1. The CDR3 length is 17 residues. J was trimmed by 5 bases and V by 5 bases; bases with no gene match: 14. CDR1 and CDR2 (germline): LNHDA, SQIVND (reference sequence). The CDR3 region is CASSYRTGIGLNNEQFF. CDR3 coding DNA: TGTGCCAGTAGTTATCGGACAGGGATTGGGCTCAACAATGAGCAGTTCTTC. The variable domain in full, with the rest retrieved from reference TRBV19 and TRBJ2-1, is DGGITQSPKYLFRKEGQNVTLSCEQNLNHDAMYWYRQDPGQGLRLIYYSQIVNDFQKGDIAEGYSVSREKKESFPLTVTSAQKNPTAFYLCASSYRTGIGLNNEQFFGPGTRLTVL.

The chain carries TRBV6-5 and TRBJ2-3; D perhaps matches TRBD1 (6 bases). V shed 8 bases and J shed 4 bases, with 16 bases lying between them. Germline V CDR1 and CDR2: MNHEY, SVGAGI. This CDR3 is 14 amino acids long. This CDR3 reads CASVQGQGPDTQYF. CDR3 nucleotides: TGTGCCAGCGTGCAGGGGCAGGGCCCAGATACGCAGTATTTT.

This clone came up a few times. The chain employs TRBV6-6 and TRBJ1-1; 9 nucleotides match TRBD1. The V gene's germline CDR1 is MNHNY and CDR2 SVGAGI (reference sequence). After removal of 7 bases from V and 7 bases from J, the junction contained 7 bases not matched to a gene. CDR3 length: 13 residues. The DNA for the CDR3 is TGTGCCAGCAAGGGACAGGGAGATTTTGAAGCTTTCTTT. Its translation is CASKGQGDFEAFF.

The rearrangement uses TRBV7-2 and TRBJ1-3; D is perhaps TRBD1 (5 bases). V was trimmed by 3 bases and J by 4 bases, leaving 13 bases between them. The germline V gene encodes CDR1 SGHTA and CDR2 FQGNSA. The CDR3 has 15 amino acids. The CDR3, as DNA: TGTGCCAGCAGCTTGGACACCCAGTCCGGAAACACCATATATTTT. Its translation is CASSLDTQSGNTIYF. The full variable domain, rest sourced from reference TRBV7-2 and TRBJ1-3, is GAGVSQSPSNKVTEKGKDVELRCDPISGHTALYWYRQSLGQGLEFLIYFQGNSAPDKSGLPSDRFSAERTGGSVSTLTIQRTQQEDSAVYLCASSLDTQSGNTIYFGEGSWLTVV.

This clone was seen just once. The CDR3: CASSPRQGASPLHF. CDR3 bases: TGTGCCAGCAGCCCCAGACAGGGGGCCTCACCCCTCCACTTT. V is TRBV14 and J is TRBJ1-6; 10 bases align to TRBD1. Germline V gene lookup returns CDR1 SGHDN and CDR2 FVKESK. This CDR3 comprises 14 residues. The J segment lost 10 bases and the V segment lost 4 bases, leaving 4 bases of the junction unmatched. The whole variable domain, filled in from reference TRBV14 and TRBJ1-6, reads EAGVTQFPSHSVIEKGQTVTLRCDPISGHDNLYWYRRVMGKEIKFLLHFVKESKQDESGMPNNRFLAERTGGTYSTLKVQPAELEDSGVYFCASSPRQGASPLHFGNGTRLTVT.

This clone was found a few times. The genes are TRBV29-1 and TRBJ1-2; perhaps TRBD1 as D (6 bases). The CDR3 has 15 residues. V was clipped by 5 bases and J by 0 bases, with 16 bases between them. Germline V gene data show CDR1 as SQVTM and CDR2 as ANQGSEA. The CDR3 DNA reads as TGCAGCGTTTTAACCTACAGGGAGTCTAACTATGGCTACACCTTC. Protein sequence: CSVLTYRESNYGYTF.

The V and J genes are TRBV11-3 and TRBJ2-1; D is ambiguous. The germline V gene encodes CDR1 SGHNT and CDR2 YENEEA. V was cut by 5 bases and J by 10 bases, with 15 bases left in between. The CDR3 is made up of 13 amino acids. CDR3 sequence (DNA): TGTGCCAGCAGCAGCACCAGGTACGCCGAGCAGTTCTTC. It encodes CASSSTRYAEQFF.

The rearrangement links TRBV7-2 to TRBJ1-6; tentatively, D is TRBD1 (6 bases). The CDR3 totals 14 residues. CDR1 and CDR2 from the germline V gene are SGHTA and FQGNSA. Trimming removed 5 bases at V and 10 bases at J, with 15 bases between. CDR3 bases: TGTGCCAGCAGCCCATTTGCAGGGGAATCACCCCTCCACTTT. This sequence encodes CASSPFAGESPLHF.

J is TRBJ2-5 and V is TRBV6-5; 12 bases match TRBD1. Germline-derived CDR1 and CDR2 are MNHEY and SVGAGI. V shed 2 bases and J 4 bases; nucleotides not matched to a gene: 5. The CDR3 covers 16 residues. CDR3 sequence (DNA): TGTGCCAGCAGTTACGGGACAGGGGGCCAGGTAGAGACCCAGTACTTC. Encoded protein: CASSYGTGGQVETQYF.

CDR3 in DNA: TGTGCCAGCAGCATACCAGCGGGGGCCGTGAACACCGGGGAGCTGTTTTTT. The encoded protein is CASSIPAGAVNTGELFF. V is TRBV7-2 and J is TRBJ2-2; 8 bases align to TRBD2. This CDR3 spans 17 amino acids. From germline, CDR1 is SGHTA and CDR2 FQGNSA. V was clipped by 5 bases and J by 1 base; unmatched bases: 9.

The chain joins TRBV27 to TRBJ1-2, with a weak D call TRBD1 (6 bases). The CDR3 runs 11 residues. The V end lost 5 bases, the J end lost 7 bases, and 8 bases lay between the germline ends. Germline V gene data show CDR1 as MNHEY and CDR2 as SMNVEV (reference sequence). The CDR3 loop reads CASSPRGGYTF. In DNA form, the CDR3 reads TGTGCCAGCAGTCCCAGGGGTGGCTACACCTTC.

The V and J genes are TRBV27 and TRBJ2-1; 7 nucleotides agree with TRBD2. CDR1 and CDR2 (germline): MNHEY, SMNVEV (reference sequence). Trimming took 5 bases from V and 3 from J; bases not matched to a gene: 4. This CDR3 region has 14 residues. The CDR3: CASSQRGFYNEQFF. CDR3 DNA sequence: TGTGCCAGCAGTCAGCGGGGATTCTACAATGAGCAGTTCTTC.

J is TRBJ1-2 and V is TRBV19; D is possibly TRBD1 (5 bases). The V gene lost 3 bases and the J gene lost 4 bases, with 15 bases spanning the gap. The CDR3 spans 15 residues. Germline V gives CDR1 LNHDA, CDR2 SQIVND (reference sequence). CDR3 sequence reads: CASSMGTRTLYGYTF. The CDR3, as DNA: TGTGCCAGTAGTATGGGTACCCGGACACTCTATGGCTACACCTTC.

CDR3 coding DNA: TGCGCCAGCAGCCAAGAGGAGTCCTATGGCTACACCTTC. It is translated as CASSQEESYGYTF. The V and J genes are TRBV4-1 and TRBJ1-2; D ambiguous. Germline V gene sequence: CDR1 MGHRA, CDR2 YSYEKL. This CDR3 comprises 13 residues. V was cut by 0 bases and J by 4 bases, with 6 bases left in between.

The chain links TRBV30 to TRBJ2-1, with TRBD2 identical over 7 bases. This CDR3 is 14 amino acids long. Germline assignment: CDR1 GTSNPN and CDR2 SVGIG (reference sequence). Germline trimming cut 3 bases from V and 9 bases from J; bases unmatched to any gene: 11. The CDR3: CAWRGSGGKGEQFF. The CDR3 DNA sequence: TGTGCCTGGAGGGGCTCGGGGGGAAAGGGTGAGCAGTTCTTC.

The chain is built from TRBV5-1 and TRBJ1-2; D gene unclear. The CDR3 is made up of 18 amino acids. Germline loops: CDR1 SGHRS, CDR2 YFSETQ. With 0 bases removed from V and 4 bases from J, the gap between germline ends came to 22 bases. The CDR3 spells CASSLAPLQETSVYGYTF. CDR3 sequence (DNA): TGCGCCAGCAGCTTGGCTCCCCTACAAGAGACATCAGTCTATGGCTACACCTTC.

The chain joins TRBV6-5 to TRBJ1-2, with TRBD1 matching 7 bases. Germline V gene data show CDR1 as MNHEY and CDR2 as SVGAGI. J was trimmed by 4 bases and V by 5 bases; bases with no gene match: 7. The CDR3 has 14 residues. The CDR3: CASSPLGGFYGYTF. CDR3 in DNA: TGTGCCAGCAGTCCCCTAGGGGGCTTCTATGGCTACACCTTC.

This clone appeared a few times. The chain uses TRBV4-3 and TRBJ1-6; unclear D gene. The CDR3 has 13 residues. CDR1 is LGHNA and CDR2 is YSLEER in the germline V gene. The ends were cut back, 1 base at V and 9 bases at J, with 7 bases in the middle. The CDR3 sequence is CASSQGRASPLHF. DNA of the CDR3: TGCGCCAGCAGCCAAGGGAGGGCTTCACCCCTCCACTTT.

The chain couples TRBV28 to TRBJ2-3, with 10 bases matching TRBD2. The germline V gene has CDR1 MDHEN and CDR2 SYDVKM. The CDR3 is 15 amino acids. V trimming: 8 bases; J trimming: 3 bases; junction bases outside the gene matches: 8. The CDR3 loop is CASALAGAGTDTQYF. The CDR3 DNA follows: TGTGCCAGCGCCCTAGCGGGGGCCGGTACAGATACGCAGTATTTT.

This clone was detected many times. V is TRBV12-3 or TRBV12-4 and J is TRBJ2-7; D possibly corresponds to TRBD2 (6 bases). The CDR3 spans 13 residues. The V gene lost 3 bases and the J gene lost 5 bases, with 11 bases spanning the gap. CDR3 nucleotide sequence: TGTGCCAGCAGTTTCTCGACTAGGAACGAGCAGTACTTC. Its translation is CASSFSTRNEQYF.

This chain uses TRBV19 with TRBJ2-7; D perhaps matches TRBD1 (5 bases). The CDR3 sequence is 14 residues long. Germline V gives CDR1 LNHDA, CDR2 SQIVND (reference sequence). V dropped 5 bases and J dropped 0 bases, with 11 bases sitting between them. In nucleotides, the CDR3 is TGTGCCAGTAGTTTCTCGACAGACTCCTACGAGCAGTACTTC. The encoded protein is CASSFSTDSYEQYF.

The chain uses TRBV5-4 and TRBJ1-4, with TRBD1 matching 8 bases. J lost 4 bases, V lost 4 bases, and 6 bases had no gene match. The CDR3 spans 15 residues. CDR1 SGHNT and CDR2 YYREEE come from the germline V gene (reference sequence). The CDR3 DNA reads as TGTGCCAGCAGCACCCGACAGGGGATTAATGAAAAACTGTTTTTT. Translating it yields CASSTRQGINEKLFF.

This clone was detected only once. The CDR3 DNA reads TGTGCCAGCAGTATAGCGGGCTTCACCGGGGAGCTGTTTTTT. It specifies CASSIAGFTGELFF. V gene TRBV27 combines with J gene TRBJ2-2; 7 bases fit TRBD2. The CDR3 loop spans 14 amino acids. Trimming took 5 bases from V and 4 from J; bases not matched to a gene: 4. Germline V gene lookup returns CDR1 MNHEY and CDR2 SMNVEV (reference sequence).

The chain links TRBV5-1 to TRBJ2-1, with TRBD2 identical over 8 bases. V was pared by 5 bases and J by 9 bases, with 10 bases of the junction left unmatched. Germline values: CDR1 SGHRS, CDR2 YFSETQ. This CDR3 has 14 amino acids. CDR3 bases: TGCGCCAGCAGGAGGGGATCGCGGGAGGTTGAGCAGTTCTTC. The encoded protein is CASRRGSREVEQFF.

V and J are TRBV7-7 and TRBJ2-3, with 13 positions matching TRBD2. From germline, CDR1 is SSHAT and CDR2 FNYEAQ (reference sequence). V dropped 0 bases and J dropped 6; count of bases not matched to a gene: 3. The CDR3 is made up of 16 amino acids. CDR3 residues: CASSLAGLAGPDTQYF. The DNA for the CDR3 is TGTGCCAGCAGCTTAGCGGGACTAGCGGGACCCGATACGCAGTATTTT.

Written as DNA, the CDR3 is TGCGCCAGCAGCCCCCAGGGCCGGGAGCAGTTCTTC. Amino acid sequence: CASSPQGREQFF. V and J are TRBV5-1 and TRBJ2-1; the D gene is possibly TRBD1 (5 bases). The germline V and J ends were trimmed by 4 bases and 10 bases, with 12 bases remaining between them. The germline V gene has CDR1 SGHRS and CDR2 YFSETQ. The CDR3 runs to 12 residues.

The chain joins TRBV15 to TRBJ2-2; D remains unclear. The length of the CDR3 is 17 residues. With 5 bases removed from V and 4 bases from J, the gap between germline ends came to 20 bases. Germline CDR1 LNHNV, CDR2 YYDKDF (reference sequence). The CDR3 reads CATSAPLEISSTGELFF. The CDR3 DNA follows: TGTGCCACCAGCGCCCCCCTGGAGATCTCGAGCACCGGGGAGCTGTTTTTT.

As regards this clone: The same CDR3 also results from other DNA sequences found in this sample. In nucleotides, the CDR3 is TGCAGTGCTAGTCGGGGTACAGAAGCTTTCTTT. This sequence encodes CSASRGTEAFF. This chain connects TRBV20-1 to TRBJ1-1; unclear D gene. This CDR3 contains 11 residues. Germline V CDR1 and CDR2: DFQATT, SNEGSKA (reference sequence). V was cut by 3 bases and J by 8 bases, with 10 bases left in between.

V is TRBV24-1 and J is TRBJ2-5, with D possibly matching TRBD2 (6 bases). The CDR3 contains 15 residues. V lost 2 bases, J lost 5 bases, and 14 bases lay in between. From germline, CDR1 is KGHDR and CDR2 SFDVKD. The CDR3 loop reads CATSDSGEVVETQYF. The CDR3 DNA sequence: TGTGCCACCAGTGATTCTGGGGAGGTGGTCGAGACCCAGTACTTC.

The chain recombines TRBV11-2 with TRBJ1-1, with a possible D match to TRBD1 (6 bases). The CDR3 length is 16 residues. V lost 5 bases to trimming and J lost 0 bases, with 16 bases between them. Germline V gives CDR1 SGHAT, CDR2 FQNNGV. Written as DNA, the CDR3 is TGTGCCAGCAGCGCCCACAGGGAGCTCTTGAACACTGAAGCTTTCTTT. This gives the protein CASSAHRELLNTEAFF.

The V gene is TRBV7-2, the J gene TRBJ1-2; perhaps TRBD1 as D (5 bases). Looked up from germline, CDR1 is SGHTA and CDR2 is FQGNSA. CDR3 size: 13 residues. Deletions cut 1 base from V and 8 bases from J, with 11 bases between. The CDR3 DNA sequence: TGTGCCAGCAGCTTAGTCCCTGGGGGGGGCTACACCTTC. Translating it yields CASSLVPGGGYTF.